The 31 T cell receptor beta chains below were found in one sample sequenced in a study of T cells after yellow fever vaccination. A single record per CDR3 protein comes from TCRdb applying MiXCR to the 5' RACE reads. The repertoire holds about 45,000 distinct CDR3 sequences, with 6.8% as singletons. The sample consisted of CD8+ T cells not binding an NS4B(214-222) dextramer, sorted from PBMCs, taken 45 days after the yellow fever booster vaccination. The receptors stem from a man aged 30 to 39 who received the YFV17D yellow fever vaccine.

The rearrangement joins TRBV15 to TRBJ2-4, with 12 bases fitting TRBD2. V dropped 5 bases and J dropped 0; count of bases not matched to a gene: 11. This CDR3 has 19 residues. CDR1 is LNHNV and CDR2 is YYDKDF in the germline V gene (reference sequence). The CDR3 region has the DNA TGTGCCACCAGCCGCCGACTAGCGGGAGCCGGACTAGCCAAAAACATTCAGTACTTC. It codes for CATSRRLAGAGLAKNIQYF.

This clonotype has at least ten counts. The chain joins TRBV15 to TRBJ2-7; D is ambiguous. The V end was cut by 0 bases, the J end by 6 bases, with 6 bases between. The CDR3 sequence is 12 residues long. The germline V gene has CDR1 LNHNV and CDR2 YYDKDF (reference sequence). The CDR3: CATSRDVFEQYF. Here the CDR3 DNA reads TGTGCCACCAGCAGAGATGTTTTCGAGCAGTACTTC. The full variable domain, with the rest looked up from reference TRBV15 and TRBJ2-7, is DAMVIQNPRYQVTQFGKPVTLSCSQTLNHNVMYWYQQKSSQAPKLLFHYYDKDFNNEADTPDNFQSRRPNTSFCFLDIRSPGLGDTAMYLCATSRDVFEQYFGPGTRLTVT.

This chain joins TRBV5-6 and TRBJ2-4; D is perhaps TRBD2 (6 bases). V lost 4 bases and J lost 9, with 20 bases in between. Germline V gene data show CDR1 as SGHDT and CDR2 as YYEEEE. The CDR3 sequence is 15 residues long. Written as DNA, the CDR3 is TGTGCCAGCAGCCCACCCACAATCCGCGGGGCCATTCAGTACTTC. It translates to CASSPPTIRGAIQYF.

The chain uses TRBV6-4 and TRBJ2-1; D ambiguous. The CDR3 runs to 15 residues. The V gene's germline CDR1 is MRHNA and CDR2 SNTAGT. Trimming pared 2 bases from V and 3 bases from J, leaving 11 bases between. The CDR3 is CASSDGPGVYNEQFF. The CDR3 DNA reads as TGTGCCAGCAGTGACGGTCCAGGAGTCTACAATGAGCAGTTCTTC.

There are a few counts of this clonotype. The gene calls are TRBV7-2 and TRBJ2-7, with no clear D. The germline V and J ends were trimmed by 1 base and 5 bases, with 9 bases remaining between them. Germline V gene data show CDR1 as SGHTA and CDR2 as FQGNSA. The CDR3 extends over 13 amino acids. In DNA, the CDR3 is TGTGCCAGCAGCTTAGGGCCCTTTCACGAGCAGTACTTC. Protein product: CASSLGPFHEQYF.

This clonotype has more than one count but fewer than ten. The chain combines TRBV13 with TRBJ2-3, with 7 bases that match TRBD2. With V trimmed by 1 base and J by 1 base, 5 bases remained unmatched. The CDR3 sequence is 16 residues long. Germline CDR1 reads PRHDT; CDR2 reads FYEKMQ (reference sequence). In nucleotides, the CDR3 is TGTGCCAGCAGCTTAGAAAGGGACTACCGCACAGATACGCAGTATTTT. This gives the protein CASSLERDYRTDTQYF.

The table lists this clonotype with many counts. The J gene is TRBJ2-7, the V gene TRBV27; D call uncertain. The length of the CDR3 is 13 residues. Germline values: CDR1 MNHEY, CDR2 SMNVEV (reference sequence). Between the trimmed V and J ends, which lost 5 bases and 3 bases, there was a span of 11 bases. CDR3 protein: CASSPGSVYEQYF. DNA for the CDR3: TGTGCCAGCAGTCCCGGCTCTGTCTACGAGCAGTACTTC.

This clonotype has a count of ten or more. J is TRBJ2-5 and V is TRBV6-2 or TRBV6-3; TRBD2 might be the D (5 bases). Germline lookup yields CDR1 MNHEY and CDR2 SVGEGT. The CDR3 has 12 residues. V was pared by 7 bases and J by 4 bases, with 10 bases between. CDR3 DNA: TGTGCCAGCAAAGCTGGAGGAGAGACCCAGTACTTC. Translation: CASKAGGETQYF.

In its sample, this clonotype was seen many times. V and J are TRBV7-9 and TRBJ2-1; TRBD2 is a possible D gene (6 bases). Germline values: CDR1 SEHNR, CDR2 FQNEAQ (reference sequence). The ends were cut back, 5 bases at V and 4 bases at J, with 18 bases in the middle. CDR3 length equals 16 residues. The CDR3 DNA is TGTGCCAGCAGCCCGAGGTTCGGACTAAATTACAATGAGCAGTTCTTC. Its translation is CASSPRFGLNYNEQFF.

There are many counts of this clonotype. V and J are TRBV9 and TRBJ2-7, with TRBD2 matching over 8 bases. The CDR3 contains 14 residues. Unmatched junction bases numbered 8, after V lost 4 bases and J lost 5 bases. Germline V gene sequence: CDR1 SGDLS, CDR2 YYNGEE. CDR3 DNA: TGTGCCAGCAGCCCCTCCGGGGGGGGAGACGAGCAGTACTTC. This sequence encodes CASSPSGGGDEQYF.

This clonotype was observed at least ten times. The rearrangement links TRBV6-2 or TRBV6-3 to TRBJ2-7; possible D gene TRBD1, 5 bases. The ends were cut back, 4 bases at V and 1 base at J, with 8 bases in the middle. The CDR3 sequence is 13 residues long. Germline loops: CDR1 MNHEY, CDR2 SVGEGT. Here the CDR3 DNA reads TGTGCCAGCAGTTGGACACGATCCTACGAGCAGTACTTC. It encodes CASSWTRSYEQYF.

J is TRBJ2-7 and V is TRBV4-1, with 10 bases aligning to TRBD2. Per germline, CDR1 MGHRA and CDR2 YSYEKL. With 3 bases clipped from V and 2 bases from J, the junction kept 4 bases outside the gene matches. The CDR3 runs 15 residues. CDR3 region: CASSQELAGPYEQYF. Here the CDR3 DNA reads TGCGCCAGCAGCCAGGAACTAGCGGGGCCCTACGAGCAGTACTTC.

This clonotype appeared a few times. The rearrangement links TRBV5-5 to TRBJ2-7; TRBD1 might be the D (6 bases). CDR3 length equals 15 residues. V gave up 5 bases and J gave up 1 base, with 16 bases separating them. Germline V lookup: CDR1 SGHKS, CDR2 YYEKEE (reference sequence). CDR3 protein: CASSDFQGSSYEQYF. The CDR3 DNA reads TGTGCCAGCAGTGATTTTCAGGGGTCTTCCTACGAGCAGTACTTC.

The table lists this clonotype with many counts. V usage is TRBV7-9 and J usage is TRBJ2-3; D may be TRBD2 (6 bases). CDR3 length: 16 amino acids. Trimming took off 2 bases at V and 4 bases at J, with 16 bases between the two ends. CDR1 is SEHNR and CDR2 is FQNEAQ in the germline V gene (reference sequence). The CDR3 nucleotides read TGTGCCAGCAGCTTAATTCTGGAGGGCCTCGCAGATACGCAGTATTTT. Translation gives CASSLILEGLADTQYF.

The table lists this clonotype with a few counts. The J gene is TRBJ2-1, the V gene TRBV11-2; the D gene is possibly TRBD2 (5 bases). The CDR3 length is 11 residues. CDR1 SGHAT and CDR2 FQNNGV come from the germline V gene. The V end lost 4 bases, the J end lost 9 bases, and 7 bases lay between the germline ends. CDR3 loop: CASSSEGEQFF. CDR3 DNA: TGTGCCAGCAGCTCTGAGGGTGAGCAGTTCTTC.

This clonotype has ten or more counts. This rearrangement joins TRBV28 to TRBJ2-5, with D uncertain. CDR3 length: 16 residues. The germline V gene encodes CDR1 MDHEN and CDR2 SYDVKM. The V and J ends lost 4 bases and 4 bases respectively, with 19 bases between them. The CDR3 coding sequence is TGTGCCAGCAGTTCCTCAACCCCGACTCGTCTAGAGACCCAGTACTTC. It encodes CASSSSTPTRLETQYF.

This clonotype came up many times. The gene calls are TRBV29-1 and TRBJ2-7; no clear D gene. V lost 1 base to trimming and J lost 7 bases, with 14 bases between them. Germline CDR1 reads SQVTM; CDR2 reads ANQGSEA. This CDR3 is 13 amino acids long. The DNA of the CDR3 is TGCAGCGTTGAAGGACCGGACGGCGTAGAGCAGTACTTC. This sequence encodes CSVEGPDGVEQYF.

This clonotype was recorded at least ten times. This chain links TRBV4-3 with TRBJ2-7; D is ambiguous. Germline V gene lookup returns CDR1 LGHNA and CDR2 YSLEER. Trimming removed 0 bases from V and 6 bases from J, with 9 bases in between. This CDR3 is built from 13 residues. The CDR3 region is CASSQDSGSEQYF. CDR3 sequence (DNA): TGCGCCAGCAGCCAAGATAGTGGTAGCGAGCAGTACTTC.

This clonotype was counted at least ten times. The genes are TRBV11-2 and TRBJ2-7; 7 bases line up with TRBD1. V trimming: 5 bases; J trimming: 5 bases; junction bases outside the gene matches: 6. This CDR3 is built from 13 residues. Germline CDR1 is SGHAT and CDR2 is FQNNGV. This CDR3 reads CASSPTGAHEQYF. The CDR3 DNA reads as TGTGCCAGCAGCCCTACAGGGGCCCACGAGCAGTACTTC.

This clonotype was picked up many times. The chain carries TRBV7-2 and TRBJ2-7; perhaps D is TRBD1 or TRBD2 (5 bases each). V was pared by 1 base and J by 7 bases, with 17 bases between. The CDR3 consists of 15 residues. Germline V gene data show CDR1 as SGHTA and CDR2 as FQGNSA. This CDR3 is CASSLVEDTLWEQYF. The CDR3, as DNA: TGTGCCAGCAGCTTAGTGGAGGACACCTTATGGGAGCAGTACTTC.

This clonotype occurred many times. The chain employs TRBV29-1 and TRBJ2-1, with D hard to call. The CDR3 loop spans 13 amino acids. Germline CDR1 SQVTM, CDR2 ANQGSEA. V lost 0 bases and J lost 3, with 6 bases in between. The CDR3 region has the DNA TGCAGCGTTGAAGAGTCCGACTACAATGAGCAGTTCTTC. Translation gives CSVEESDYNEQFF.

In its sample, this clonotype was seen many times. The gene calls are TRBV12-3 or TRBV12-4 and TRBJ2-7; perhaps TRBD2 as D (6 bases). V lost 6 bases, J lost 2 bases, and 11 bases lay in between. This CDR3 region has 13 residues. The CDR3 reads CASSPEGAYEQYF. As DNA, the CDR3 is TGTGCCAGCAGCCCGGAGGGAGCCTACGAGCAGTACTTC.

Judged by abundance, this clonotype is medium-sized. The V gene is TRBV4-1, the J gene TRBJ2-1, with unresolved D. Germline CDR1 and CDR2: MGHRA and YSYEKL. The V and J ends lost 5 bases and 8 bases respectively, with 22 bases between them. The CDR3 length is 16 residues. CDR3 nucleotides: TGCGCCAGCAGCACTTCTCGGGCTGCACGAGCCGATGAGCAGTTCTTC. Translated, it gives CASSTSRAARADEQFF.

This clonotype was recorded at least ten times. The gene calls are TRBV4-3 and TRBJ2-1; D remains unclear. Germline CDR1 is LGHNA and CDR2 is YSLEER. This CDR3 contains 13 residues. V was cut by 1 base and J by 8 bases, with 9 bases left in between. The CDR3 protein is CASSQVLRDEQFF. Here the CDR3 DNA reads TGCGCCAGCAGCCAAGTTTTAAGGGATGAGCAGTTCTTC.

This clonotype was counted at least ten times. The gene calls are TRBV5-1 and TRBJ2-1, with 7 positions matching TRBD2. Germline V gene data show CDR1 as SGHRS and CDR2 as YFSETQ. The CDR3 is made up of 15 amino acids. Losses at the gene ends were 0 bases for V and 4 bases for J; bases not matched to a gene: 4. The CDR3 DNA sequence: TGCGCCAGCAGCTTGGGGCTAGCGGAGTACAATGAGCAGTTCTTC. Amino acids: CASSLGLAEYNEQFF.

This clonotype occurred many times. The V call is TRBV5-5, the J call TRBJ2-3, with TRBD2 matching 9 bases. Unmatched junction bases numbered 14, after V lost 2 bases and J lost 4 bases. Germline lookup yields CDR1 SGHKS and CDR2 YYEKEE (reference sequence). The CDR3 has 18 residues. CDR3 in amino acids: CASSFGVAGVGGPDTQYF. CDR3 DNA sequence: TGTGCCAGCAGCTTCGGAGTAGCGGGAGTGGGGGGACCAGATACGCAGTATTTT.

This clonotype was counted ten times or more. The V call is TRBV7-9, the J call TRBJ1-2; D perhaps matches TRBD1 (5 bases). Germline V gives CDR1 SEHNR, CDR2 FQNEAQ (reference sequence). The CDR3 runs 15 residues. V was trimmed by 3 bases and J by 4 bases, leaving 15 bases between them. The CDR3 bases are TGTGCCAGCAGCTTGTTCGGGAGGGGAAGCTATGGCTACACCTTC. It specifies CASSLFGRGSYGYTF.

In this sample, this clonotype turned up many times. The chain recombines TRBV16 with TRBJ2-3; either TRBD1 or TRBD2 may fit D (5 bases each). V lost 8 bases and J 2 bases, leaving 17 bases between the germline ends. The germline V gene has CDR1 KGHSY and CDR2 FQNENV. This CDR3 region has 15 residues. The CDR3 protein is CASGFRDGHTDTQYF. The CDR3 nucleotides are TGTGCCAGCGGTTTCCGGGACGGACACACAGATACGCAGTATTTT.

This clonotype was observed at least ten times. V and J are TRBV7-9 and TRBJ2-1; possibly TRBD2 for D (6 bases). The CDR3 is 11 amino acids. In germline, CDR1 is SEHNR, CDR2 FQNEAQ (reference sequence). This CDR3 is CAPGDYNEQFF. As DNA, the CDR3 is TGTGCGCCGGGAGATTACAATGAGCAGTTCTTC.

This clonotype was picked up many times. This chain connects TRBV5-1 to TRBJ2-7; D is perhaps TRBD2 (7 bases). The CDR3 has 15 amino acids. Trimming left V 7 bases short and J 3 bases short, with 20 bases between. The V gene's germline CDR1 is SGHRS and CDR2 YFSETQ. CDR3 sequence reads: CASGTTGGGNYEQYF. The DNA for the CDR3 is TGCGCCAGCGGAACAACGGGGGGCGGGAACTACGAGCAGTACTTC.

Worth noting for this clonotype: This may come from a read error, since a much larger clone is one base off. The CDR3 region is CASSFPRPAGERYDTQYF. The DNA of the CDR3 is TGTGCCAGCAGCTTCCCCCGACCAGCGGGGGAAAGGTATGATACGCAGTATTTT. V gene TRBV11-2 combines with J gene TRBJ2-3; 8 bases are a match to TRBD2. The ends lost 3 bases at V and 6 bases at J; junction bases unmatched: 17. The CDR3 consists of 18 residues. Germline V gene sequence: CDR1 SGHAT, CDR2 FQNNGV.